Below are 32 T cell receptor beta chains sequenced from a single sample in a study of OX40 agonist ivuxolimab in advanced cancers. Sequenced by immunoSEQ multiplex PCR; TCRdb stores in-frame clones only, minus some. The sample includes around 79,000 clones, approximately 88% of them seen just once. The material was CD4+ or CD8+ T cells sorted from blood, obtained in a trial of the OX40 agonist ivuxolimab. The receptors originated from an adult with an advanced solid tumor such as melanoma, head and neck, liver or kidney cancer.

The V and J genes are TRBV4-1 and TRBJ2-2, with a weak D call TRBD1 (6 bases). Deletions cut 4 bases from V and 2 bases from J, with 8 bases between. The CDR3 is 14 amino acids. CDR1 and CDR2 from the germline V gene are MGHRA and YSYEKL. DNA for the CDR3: TGCGCCAGCAGCCCGGGGACAAACACCGGGGAGCTGTTTTTT. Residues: CASSPGTNTGELFF.

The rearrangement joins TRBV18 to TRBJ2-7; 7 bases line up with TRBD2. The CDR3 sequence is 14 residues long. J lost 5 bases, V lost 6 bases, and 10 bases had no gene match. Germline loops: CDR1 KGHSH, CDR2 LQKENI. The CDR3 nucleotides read TGTGCCAGCTCTACCACGGCGGGAGCCCACGAGCAGTACTTC. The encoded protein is CASSTTAGAHEQYF.

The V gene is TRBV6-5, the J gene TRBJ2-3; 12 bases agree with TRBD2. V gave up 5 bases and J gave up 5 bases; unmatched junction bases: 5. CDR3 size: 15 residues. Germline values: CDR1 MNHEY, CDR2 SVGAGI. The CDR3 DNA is TGTGCCAGCAGTCTAGCGGGAGGGAGAGGAGATACGCAGTATTTT. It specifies CASSLAGGRGDTQYF.

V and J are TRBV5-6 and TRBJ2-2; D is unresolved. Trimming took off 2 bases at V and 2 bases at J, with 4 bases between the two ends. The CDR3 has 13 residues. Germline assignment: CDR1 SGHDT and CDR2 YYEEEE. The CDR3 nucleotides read TGTGCCAGCAGCTTTGCTAACACCGGGGAGCTGTTTTTT. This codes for CASSFANTGELFF.

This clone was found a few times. For the CDR3, the DNA is TGTGCCAGCAGTTACCTAGCGGGAGGGCACCACGAGCAGTACTTC. Its protein product is CASSYLAGGHHEQYF. The gene calls are TRBV6-5 and TRBJ2-7; 12 bases are a match to TRBD2. CDR1 MNHEY and CDR2 SVGAGI come from the germline V gene. After removal of 2 bases from V and 5 bases from J, the junction contained 4 bases not matched to a gene. This CDR3 comprises 15 residues.

This CDR3 reads CASSIGRDRSLAFF. DNA of the CDR3: TGTGCCAGTAGTATAGGCCGGGACAGAAGCTTAGCTTTCTTT. The chain links TRBV19 to TRBJ1-1; 7 nucleotides align to TRBD1. This CDR3 comprises 14 residues. Germline lookup yields CDR1 LNHDA and CDR2 SQIVND (reference sequence). V lost 1 base and J lost 10; bases outside the gene matches: 9.

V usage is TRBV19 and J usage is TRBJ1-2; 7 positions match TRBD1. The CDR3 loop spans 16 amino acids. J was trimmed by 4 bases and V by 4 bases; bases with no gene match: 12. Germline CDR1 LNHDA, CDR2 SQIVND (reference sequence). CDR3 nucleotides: TGTGCCAGTAGTAACTATGGGACCGGGACAGCCTATGGCTACACCTTC. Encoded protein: CASSNYGTGTAYGYTF.

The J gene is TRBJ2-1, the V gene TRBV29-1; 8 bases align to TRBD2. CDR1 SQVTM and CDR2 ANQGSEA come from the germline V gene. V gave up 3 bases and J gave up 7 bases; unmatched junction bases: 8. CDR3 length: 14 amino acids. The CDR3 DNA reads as TGCAGCGTTGAGGACTTAGCGGGATCTAATGAGCAGTTCTTC. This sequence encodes CSVEDLAGSNEQFF.

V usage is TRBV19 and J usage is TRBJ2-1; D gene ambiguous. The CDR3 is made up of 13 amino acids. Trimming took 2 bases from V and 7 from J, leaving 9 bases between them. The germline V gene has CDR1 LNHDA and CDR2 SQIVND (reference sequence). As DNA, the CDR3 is TGTGCCAGTAGTATAACGGTTCGGAATGAGCAGTTCTTC. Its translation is CASSITVRNEQFF.

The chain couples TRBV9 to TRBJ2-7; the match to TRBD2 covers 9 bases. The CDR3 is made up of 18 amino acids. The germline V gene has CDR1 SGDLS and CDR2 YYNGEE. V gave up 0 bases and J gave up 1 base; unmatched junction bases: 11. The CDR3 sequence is CASSVESSGRRGSYEQYF. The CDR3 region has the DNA TGTGCCAGCAGCGTAGAATCCAGCGGGAGGCGGGGGTCCTACGAGCAGTACTTC.

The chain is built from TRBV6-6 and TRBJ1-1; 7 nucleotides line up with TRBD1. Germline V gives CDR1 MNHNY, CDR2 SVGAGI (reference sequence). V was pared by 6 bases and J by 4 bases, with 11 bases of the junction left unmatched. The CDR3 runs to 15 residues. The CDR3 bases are TGTGCCAGCAGGGCACAGGGGCTTAAGGGCACTGAAGCTTTCTTT. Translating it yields CASRAQGLKGTEAFF.

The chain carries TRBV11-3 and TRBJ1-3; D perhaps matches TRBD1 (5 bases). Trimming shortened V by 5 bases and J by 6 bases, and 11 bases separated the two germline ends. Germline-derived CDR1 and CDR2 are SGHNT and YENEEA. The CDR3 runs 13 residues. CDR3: CASSLGPLNTIYF. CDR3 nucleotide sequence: TGTGCCAGCAGCCTGGGACCGCTAAACACCATATATTTT. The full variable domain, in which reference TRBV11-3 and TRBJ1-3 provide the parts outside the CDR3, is EAGVVQSPRYKIIEKKQPVAFWCNPISGHNTLYWYLQNLGQGPELLIRYENEEAVDDSQLPKDRFSAERLKGVDSTLKIQPAELGDSAVYLCASSLGPLNTIYFGEGSWLTVV.

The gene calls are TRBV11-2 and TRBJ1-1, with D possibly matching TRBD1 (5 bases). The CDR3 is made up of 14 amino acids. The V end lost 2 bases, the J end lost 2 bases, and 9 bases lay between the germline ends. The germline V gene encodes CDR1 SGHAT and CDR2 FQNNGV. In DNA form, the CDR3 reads TGTGCCAGCAGCTTAACAGGCGGTAACACTGAAGCTTTCTTT. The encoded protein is CASSLTGGNTEAFF.

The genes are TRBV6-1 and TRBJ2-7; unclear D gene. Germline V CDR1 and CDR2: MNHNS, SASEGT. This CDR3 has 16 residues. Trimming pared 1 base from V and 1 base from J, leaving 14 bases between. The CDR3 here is CASSEDSANNSYEQYF. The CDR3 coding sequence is TGTGCCAGCAGTGAAGACTCGGCCAACAATTCCTACGAGCAGTACTTC.

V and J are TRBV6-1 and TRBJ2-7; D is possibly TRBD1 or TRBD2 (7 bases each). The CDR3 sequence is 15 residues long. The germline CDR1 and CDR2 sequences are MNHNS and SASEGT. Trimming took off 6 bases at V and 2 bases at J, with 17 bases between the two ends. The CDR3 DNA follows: TGTGCCAGCAGGGGGGGGACAGCCCAAACCTACGAGCAGTACTTC. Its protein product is CASRGGTAQTYEQYF.

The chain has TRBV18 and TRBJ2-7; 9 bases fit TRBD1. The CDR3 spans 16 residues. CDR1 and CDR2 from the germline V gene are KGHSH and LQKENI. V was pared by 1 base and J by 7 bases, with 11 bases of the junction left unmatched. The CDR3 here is CASSPRPGQGGAEQYF. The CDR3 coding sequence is TGTGCCAGCTCACCACGGCCGGGACAGGGAGGTGCGGAGCAGTACTTC.

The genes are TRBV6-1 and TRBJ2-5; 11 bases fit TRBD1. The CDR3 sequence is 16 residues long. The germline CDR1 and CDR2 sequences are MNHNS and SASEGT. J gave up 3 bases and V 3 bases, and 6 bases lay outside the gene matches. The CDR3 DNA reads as TGTGCCAGCAGTGAGGGACAGGGACAGGGGGAAGAGACCCAGTACTTC. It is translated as CASSEGQGQGEETQYF.

CDR3 sequence (DNA): TGTGCCAGCAGTCCAGGGACAGGGTACAGTTATGGCTACACCTTC. This translates into CASSPGTGYSYGYTF. The J gene is TRBJ1-2, the V gene TRBV28, with 9 positions matching TRBD1. This CDR3 has 15 amino acids. Looked up from germline, CDR1 is MDHEN and CDR2 is SYDVKM. V lost 5 bases to trimming and J lost 5 bases; unmatched junction nucleotides: 9.

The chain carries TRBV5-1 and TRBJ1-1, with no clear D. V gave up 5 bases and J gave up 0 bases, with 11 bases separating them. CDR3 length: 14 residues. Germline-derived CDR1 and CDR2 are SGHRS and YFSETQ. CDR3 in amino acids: CASSFGRLNTEAFF. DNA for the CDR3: TGCGCCAGCAGTTTTGGACGGTTGAACACTGAAGCTTTCTTT.

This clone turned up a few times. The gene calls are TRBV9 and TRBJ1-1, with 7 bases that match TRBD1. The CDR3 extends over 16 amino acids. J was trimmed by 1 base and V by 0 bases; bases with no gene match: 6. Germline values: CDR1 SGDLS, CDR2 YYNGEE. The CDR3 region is CASSVDAGGSNTEAFF. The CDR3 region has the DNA TGTGCCAGCAGCGTAGACGCAGGGGGGTCGAACACTGAAGCTTTCTTT.

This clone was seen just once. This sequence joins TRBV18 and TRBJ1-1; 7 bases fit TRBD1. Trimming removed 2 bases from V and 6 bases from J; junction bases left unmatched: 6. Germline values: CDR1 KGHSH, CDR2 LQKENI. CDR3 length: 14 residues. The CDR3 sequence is CASSPGQGGSEAFF. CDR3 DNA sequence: TGTGCCAGCTCACCAGGGCAGGGGGGTTCTGAAGCTTTCTTT.

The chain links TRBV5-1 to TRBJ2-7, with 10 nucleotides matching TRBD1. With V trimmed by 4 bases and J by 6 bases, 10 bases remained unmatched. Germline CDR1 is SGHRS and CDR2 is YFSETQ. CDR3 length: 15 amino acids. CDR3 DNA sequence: TGCGCCAGCAGCAGCTCCGGGACAGGGGACGGCGAGCAGTACTTC. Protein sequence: CASSSSGTGDGEQYF.

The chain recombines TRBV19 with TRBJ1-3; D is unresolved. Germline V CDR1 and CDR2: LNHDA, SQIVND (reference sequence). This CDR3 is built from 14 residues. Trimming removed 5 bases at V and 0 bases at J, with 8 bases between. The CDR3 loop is CASSPDVSGNTIYF. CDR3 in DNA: TGTGCCAGTAGTCCTGACGTCTCTGGAAACACCATATATTTT.

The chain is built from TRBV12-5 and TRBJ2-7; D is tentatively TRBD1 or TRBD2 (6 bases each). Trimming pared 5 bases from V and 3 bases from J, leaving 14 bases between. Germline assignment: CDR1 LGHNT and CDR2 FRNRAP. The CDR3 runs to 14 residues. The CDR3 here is CASGLAGGLYEQYF. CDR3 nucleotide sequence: TGTGCTAGTGGTCTAGCTGGGGGGCTCTACGAGCAGTACTTC.

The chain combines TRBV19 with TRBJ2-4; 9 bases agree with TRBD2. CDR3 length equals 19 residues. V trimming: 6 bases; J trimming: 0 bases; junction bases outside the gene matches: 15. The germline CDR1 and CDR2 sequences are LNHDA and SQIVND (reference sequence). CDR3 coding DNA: TGTGCCAGTAGCCCAAGGTGGCTAGCGGGATGGGAAGCCAAAAACATTCAGTACTTC. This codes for CASSPRWLAGWEAKNIQYF.

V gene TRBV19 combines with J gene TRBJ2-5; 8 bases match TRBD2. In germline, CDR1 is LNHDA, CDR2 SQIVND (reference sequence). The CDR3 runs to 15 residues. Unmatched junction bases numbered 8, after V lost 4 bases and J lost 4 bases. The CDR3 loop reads CASSTTSGGPETQYF. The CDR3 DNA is TGTGCCAGTAGTACCACTAGCGGAGGTCCAGAGACCCAGTACTTC. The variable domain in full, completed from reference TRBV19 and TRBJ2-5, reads DGGITQSPKYLFRKEGQNVTLSCEQNLNHDAMYWYRQDPGQGLRLIYYSQIVNDFQKGDIAEGYSVSREKKESFPLTVTSAQKNPTAFYLCASSTTSGGPETQYFGPGTRLLVL.

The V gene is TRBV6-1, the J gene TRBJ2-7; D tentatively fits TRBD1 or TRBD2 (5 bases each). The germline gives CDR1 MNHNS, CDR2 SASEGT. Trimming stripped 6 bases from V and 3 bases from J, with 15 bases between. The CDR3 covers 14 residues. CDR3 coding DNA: TGTGCCAGCAGGGGCCCGGGGCAGGGCTACGAGCAGTACTTC. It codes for CASRGPGQGYEQYF.

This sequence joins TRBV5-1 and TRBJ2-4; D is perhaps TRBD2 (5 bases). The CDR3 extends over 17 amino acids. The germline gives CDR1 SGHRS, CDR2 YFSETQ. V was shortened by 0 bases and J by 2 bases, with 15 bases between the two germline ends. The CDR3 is CASSLDGVPGPKNIQYF. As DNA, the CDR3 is TGCGCCAGCAGCTTGGACGGGGTTCCCGGGCCCAAAAACATTCAGTACTTC.

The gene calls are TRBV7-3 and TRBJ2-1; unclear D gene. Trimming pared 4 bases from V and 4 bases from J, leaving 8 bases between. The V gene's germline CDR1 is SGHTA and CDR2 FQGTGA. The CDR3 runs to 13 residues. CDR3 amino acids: CASSSAAYNEQFF. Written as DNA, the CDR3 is TGTGCCAGCAGCTCCGCAGCGTACAATGAGCAGTTCTTC.

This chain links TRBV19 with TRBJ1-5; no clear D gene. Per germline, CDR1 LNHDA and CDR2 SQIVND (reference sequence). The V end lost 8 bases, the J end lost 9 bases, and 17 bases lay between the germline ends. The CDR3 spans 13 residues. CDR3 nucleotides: TGTGCCAGTGTAGATCAGAAGGATCGGCCCCAGCATTTT. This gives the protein CASVDQKDRPQHF.

The CDR3 nucleotides read TGTGCCAGCAGCTCACCCGGGGGGGCGATATCCTACGAGCAGTACTTC. This translates into CASSSPGGAISYEQYF. The V gene is TRBV7-9, the J gene TRBJ2-7; TRBD2 aligns across 8 bases. This CDR3 is built from 16 residues. The J segment lost 1 base and the V segment lost 4 bases, leaving 9 bases of the junction unmatched. CDR1 is SEHNR and CDR2 is FQNEAQ in the germline V gene (reference sequence). The whole variable domain, filled in from reference TRBV7-9 and TRBJ2-7, reads DTGVSQNPRHKITKRGQNVTFRCDPISEHNRLYWYRQTLGQGPEFLTYFQNEAQLEKSRLLSDRFSAERPKGSFSTLEIQRTEQGDSAMYLCASSSPGGAISYEQYFGPGTRLTVT.

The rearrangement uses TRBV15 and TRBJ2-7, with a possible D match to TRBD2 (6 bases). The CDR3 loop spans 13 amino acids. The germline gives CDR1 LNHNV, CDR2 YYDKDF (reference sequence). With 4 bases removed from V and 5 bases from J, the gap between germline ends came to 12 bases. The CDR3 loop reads CATSKRLDNEQYF. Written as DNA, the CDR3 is TGTGCCACCAGCAAACGACTAGATAACGAGCAGTACTTC.